The T cell receptor (beta chain) described here comes from a study of blood T cells in healthy people across ages. The study, taken as a whole, reports: Higher naive T cell percentage went strongly together with higher TCR beta diversity.

Notes on this clonotype: Antigen: not known.

Together with a sample-barcoded 5' primer, a J-beta primer mix was included in a second PCR lasting about 6 to 11 cycles. Template switching added a 12-random-nucleotide identifier to every cDNA molecule. TCRdb analysed the 5' RACE reads with MiXCR anew, one entry per CDR3 protein. This sample has 1.5 million to 2 million distinct CDR3 sequences, with 28% found just once. This sequence originates from a woman aged 30 to 39 in good health. The sequencing input was blood.

CDR3 nucleotide sequence: TGCAGTGCTAGAGGGCCCCGAGGGAACACTGAAGCTTTCTTT. Translated, it gives CSARGPRGNTEAFF. This chain joins TRBV20-1 and TRBJ1-1; D is uncertain. The CDR3 has 14 amino acids. CDR1 DFQATT and CDR2 SNEGSKA come from the germline V gene (reference sequence). V lost 1 base and J lost 1, with 10 bases in between.